This passage covers 32 T cell receptor beta chains from one sample sequenced in a study of blood T cell repertoires in COVID-19. Sequenced by immunoSEQ multiplex PCR; TCRdb stores in-frame clones only, minus some. In the table there are 200,000 to 250,000 clones, roughly 91% of which are singletons. Sample: PBMCs or T cells enriched from blood (not recorded which). These receptors came from a woman aged 25 to 45 who had recovered from COVID-19.

This clone was recorded once. The gene calls are TRBV19 and TRBJ1-5; TRBD1 agrees at 11 bases. Germline V lookup: CDR1 LNHDA, CDR2 SQIVND (reference sequence). Unmatched junction bases numbered 26, after V lost 11 bases and J lost 5 bases. This CDR3 region has 20 residues. The CDR3 DNA follows: TGTGCCCCAGACCGCTCGGCTCCCGGCAAAGGGACAGGGGGGTATCAGCCCCAGCATTTT. Amino acids: CAPDRSAPGKGTGGYQPQHF.

This clone was counted a few times. The chain couples TRBV28 to TRBJ2-7; D unclear. This CDR3 is 15 amino acids long. The germline gives CDR1 MDHEN, CDR2 SYDVKM. Deletions cut 5 bases from V and 6 bases from J, with 20 bases between. This chain's CDR3 is CASSPPAVSHREQYF. In DNA, the CDR3 is TGTGCCAGCAGTCCCCCGGCGGTCTCCCATCGCGAGCAGTACTTC. The full variable domain, its missing parts supplied by reference TRBV28 and TRBJ2-7, is DVKVTQSSRYLVKRTGEKVFLECVQDMDHENMFWYRQDPGLGLRLIYFSYDVKMKEKGDIPEGYSVSREKKERFSLILESASTNQTSMYLCASSPPAVSHREQYFGPGTRLTVT.

In this sample, this clone turned up a few times. The chain carries TRBV7-9 and TRBJ2-3; 10 positions match TRBD1. After removal of 7 bases from V and 9 bases from J, the junction contained 10 bases not matched to a gene. The CDR3 is 14 residues long. Germline V CDR1 and CDR2: SEHNR, FQNEAQ (reference sequence). Here the CDR3 reads CASTVGQGVETQYF. The DNA for the CDR3 is TGTGCCAGCACCGTCGGACAGGGGGTGGAAACGCAGTATTTT.

With regard to this clone: The sample contains more than one DNA sequence encoding this CDR3. The rearrangement uses TRBV20-1 and TRBJ2-7; D ambiguous. The CDR3 consists of 11 residues. V was shortened by 1 base and J by 3 bases, with 4 bases between the two germline ends. Germline V CDR1 and CDR2: DFQATT, SNEGSKA (reference sequence). In DNA form, the CDR3 reads TGCAGTGCTAGAGCCAGCTACGAGCAGTACTTC. Encoded protein: CSARASYEQYF.

This chain uses TRBV2 with TRBJ2-1; 11 positions agree with TRBD2. The germline V gene has CDR1 SNHLY and CDR2 FYNNEI. This CDR3 has 18 amino acids. V dropped 6 bases and J dropped 1; count of bases not matched to a gene: 11. The CDR3 DNA reads as TGTGCCAGCAGGCGACCCACTAGCGGGAGCGGGTCCTACAATGAGCAGTTCTTC. This translates into CASRRPTSGSGSYNEQFF.

The rearrangement links TRBV5-1 to TRBJ2-1; tentatively, D is TRBD1 (6 bases). Trimming removed 4 bases at V and 3 bases at J, with 11 bases between. The CDR3 sequence is 14 residues long. Looked up from germline, CDR1 is SGHRS and CDR2 is YFSETQ. The CDR3 DNA reads TGCGCCAGCAGCCCGGACAGAGTCTACAATGAGCAGTTCTTC. Protein: CASSPDRVYNEQFF.

The chain joins TRBV28 to TRBJ1-1, with a weak D call TRBD1 (5 bases). CDR3 length equals 13 residues. Germline V gene lookup returns CDR1 MDHEN and CDR2 SYDVKM. The V end was cut by 7 bases, the J end by 5 bases, with 14 bases between. This CDR3 reads CASIQGIRTEAFF. The CDR3, as DNA: TGTGCCAGCATCCAGGGTATAAGGACTGAAGCTTTCTTT.

The J gene is TRBJ2-5, the V gene TRBV7-9; a possible D gene is TRBD2 (5 bases). CDR1 is SEHNR, CDR2 FQNEAQ, per germline (reference sequence). This CDR3 comprises 15 residues. V lost 5 bases and J 7 bases, leaving 20 bases between the germline ends. The CDR3 loop is CASSRDPLAGGTQYF. CDR3 DNA sequence: TGTGCCAGCAGCCGAGACCCCCTAGCCGGCGGGACCCAGTACTTC.

The chain carries TRBV10-3 and TRBJ2-7; D is undetermined. The CDR3 runs to 13 residues. Germline CDR1 ENHRY, CDR2 SYGVKD. Deletions cut 2 bases from V and 3 bases from J, with 8 bases between. CDR3 region: CAISEVLGYEQYF. The CDR3, as DNA: TGTGCCATCAGTGAGGTCCTCGGCTACGAGCAGTACTTC.

This chain connects TRBV5-4 to TRBJ1-1, with D perhaps TRBD1 (5 bases). Trimming shortened V by 0 bases and J by 4 bases, and 16 bases separated the two germline ends. Germline V gives CDR1 SGHNT, CDR2 YYREEE (reference sequence). The CDR3 extends over 16 amino acids. The CDR3 loop reads CASSLGPSGGTTEAFF. In DNA, the CDR3 is TGTGCCAGCAGCTTGGGGCCTTCGGGGGGTACCACTGAAGCTTTCTTT.

The chain is built from TRBV15 and TRBJ1-5; maybe TRBD1 (6 bases). CDR3 length equals 13 residues. Germline CDR1 reads LNHNV; CDR2 reads YYDKDF (reference sequence). Trimming stripped 6 bases from V and 8 bases from J, with 14 bases between. In DNA, the CDR3 is TGTGCCACCAGACTACAGGGCGCGGAGCCCCAGCATTTT. Its protein is CATRLQGAEPQHF.

The chain employs TRBV10-2 and TRBJ1-1; D gene ambiguous. Germline-derived CDR1 and CDR2 are WSHSY and SAAADI. The CDR3 sequence is 14 residues long. The V gene lost 6 bases and the J gene lost 4 bases, with 15 bases spanning the gap. DNA for the CDR3: TGCGCCAGCAGGACCAAACCTGGAGGCACTGAAGCTTTCTTT. It encodes CASRTKPGGTEAFF.

V is TRBV5-6 and J is TRBJ2-3; 10 bases match TRBD2. The CDR3 loop spans 15 amino acids. In germline, CDR1 is SGHDT, CDR2 YYEEEE. After removal of 4 bases from V and 1 base from J, the junction contained 3 bases not matched to a gene. The CDR3: CASSIAGGGTDTQYF. CDR3 sequence (DNA): TGTGCCAGCAGCATAGCGGGAGGAGGCACAGATACGCAGTATTTT.

This clone is a singleton in its sample. The V call is TRBV4-1, the J call TRBJ2-7, with 14 bases aligning to TRBD2. Germline CDR1 reads MGHRA; CDR2 reads YSYEKL. This CDR3 is built from 16 residues. Trimming took 4 bases from V and 4 from J; bases not matched to a gene: 6. For the CDR3, the DNA is TGCGCCAGCAGCCTGGGACTAGCGGGAGCGGCGTACGAGCAGTACTTC. Its protein is CASSLGLAGAAYEQYF.

V and J are TRBV29-1 and TRBJ2-2; D may be TRBD1 (5 bases). The CDR3 runs to 14 residues. V shed 6 bases and J shed 0 bases, with 11 bases lying between them. The germline V gene encodes CDR1 SQVTM and CDR2 ANQGSEA. The CDR3 sequence is CSVEKGTNTGELFF. The CDR3 DNA reads as TGCAGCGTAGAAAAGGGGACGAACACCGGGGAGCTGTTTTTT.

The chain joins TRBV28 to TRBJ2-5, with D tentatively TRBD1 (6 bases). Trimming cost V 6 bases and J 7 bases, with 27 bases left between them. Germline-derived CDR1 and CDR2 are MDHEN and SYDVKM. There are 17 residues in the CDR3. Here the CDR3 DNA reads TGTGCCAGCAGCCCGCCTTTCCGGACAGCCACCCGTCGGACCCAGTACTTC. Translation: CASSPPFRTATRRTQYF.

This rearrangement joins TRBV19 to TRBJ1-5; no firm D call. This CDR3 comprises 16 residues. Trimming pared 5 bases from V and 0 bases from J, leaving 14 bases between. Germline CDR1 is LNHDA and CDR2 is SQIVND (reference sequence). The CDR3 nucleotides are TGTGCCAGTAGTGGGCCCTCAGGTCGTAGCAATCAGCCCCAGCATTTT. This codes for CASSGPSGRSNQPQHF.

The chain joins TRBV6-2 or TRBV6-3 to TRBJ2-3; the match to TRBD2 covers 8 bases. The CDR3 is 14 amino acids. The germline V gene encodes CDR1 MNHEY and CDR2 SVGEGT. With V trimmed by 6 bases and J by 7 bases, 9 bases remained unmatched. The CDR3 loop is CASSPEAGVNTQYF. The CDR3 region has the DNA TGTGCCAGCAGCCCTGAAGCGGGAGTAAATACGCAGTATTTT.

Written as DNA, the CDR3 is TGTGCCAGTAGTATAGAAACGGGACTAGCGTATGAGCAGTTCTTC. Its translation is CASSIETGLAYEQFF. This chain uses TRBV19 with TRBJ2-1; 10 bases align to TRBD2. There are 15 residues in the CDR3. CDR1 and CDR2 from the germline V gene are LNHDA and SQIVND (reference sequence). V gave up 0 bases and J gave up 8 bases; unmatched junction bases: 4.

Comment on this clone: Other DNA sequences within the sample encode an identical CDR3. The CDR3 sequence is CASSYRGGEQYF. The CDR3 coding sequence is TGTGCCAGCAGTTACAGGGGAGGCGAGCAGTACTTC. The chain employs TRBV6-5 and TRBJ2-7; D is possibly TRBD2 (6 bases). V lost 2 bases and J lost 6, with 8 bases in between. The CDR3 is 12 residues long. Germline lookup yields CDR1 MNHEY and CDR2 SVGAGI.

This clone was detected only once. The gene calls are TRBV19 and TRBJ1-5, with a tentative D call TRBD1 (5 bases). The CDR3 is 15 residues long. In germline, CDR1 is LNHDA, CDR2 SQIVND (reference sequence). V was pared by 7 bases and J by 0 bases, with 13 bases between. CDR3 amino acids: CASISGRNSNQPQHF. CDR3 in DNA: TGTGCCAGTATATCAGGGAGGAATAGCAATCAGCCCCAGCATTTT.

The chain uses TRBV13 and TRBJ2-7; TRBD2 is a possible D gene (6 bases). V was trimmed by 5 bases and J by 0 bases, leaving 14 bases between them. CDR1 is PRHDT, CDR2 FYEKMQ, per germline (reference sequence). This CDR3 contains 15 residues. CDR3 sequence reads: CASSRGRPSSYEQYF. In DNA, the CDR3 is TGTGCCAGCAGCCGGGGGAGGCCGAGCTCCTACGAGCAGTACTTC. The full variable domain, its missing parts supplied by reference TRBV13 and TRBJ2-7, is AAGVIQSPRHLIKEKRETATLKCYPIPRHDTVYWYQQGPGQDPQFLISFYEKMQSDKGSIPDRFSAQQFSDYHSELNMSSLELGDSALYFCASSRGRPSSYEQYFGPGTRLTVT.

The V and J genes are TRBV27 and TRBJ2-4, with a weak D call TRBD2 (6 bases). V lost 5 bases and J 7 bases, leaving 21 bases between the germline ends. The CDR3 extends over 16 amino acids. Looked up from germline, CDR1 is MNHEY and CDR2 is SMNVEV (reference sequence). CDR3 amino acids: CASSPLDFRGGNIQYF. The CDR3 region has the DNA TGTGCCAGCAGTCCCCTGGATTTCAGAGGAGGGAACATTCAGTACTTC.

This clone was observed a single time. V is TRBV20-1 and J is TRBJ1-2; TRBD1 might be the D (5 bases). The V end was cut by 6 bases, the J end by 2 bases, with 7 bases between. CDR3 length: 11 amino acids. Germline V gene data show CDR1 as DFQATT and CDR2 as SNEGSKA (reference sequence). This CDR3 reads CSAGGNYGYTF. CDR3 coding DNA: TGCAGTGCCGGGGGGAACTATGGCTACACCTTC.

The V and J genes are TRBV2 and TRBJ2-7, with 10 bases matching TRBD1. V was pared by 6 bases and J by 4 bases, with 9 bases of the junction left unmatched. The germline CDR1 and CDR2 sequences are SNHLY and FYNNEI. This CDR3 spans 15 amino acids. The CDR3 region has the DNA TGTGCCAGCAGCGGGTCCGGGACAGGGGCGTACGAGCAGTACTTC. Its translation is CASSGSGTGAYEQYF.

V gene TRBV14 combines with J gene TRBJ1-1; the D gene is possibly TRBD1 (6 bases). This CDR3 region has 14 residues. V was shortened by 4 bases and J by 1 base, with 10 bases between the two germline ends. The germline V gene encodes CDR1 SGHDN and CDR2 FVKESK. For the CDR3, the DNA is TGTGCCAGCAGCCCGACAGGTTCGAACACTGAAGCTTTCTTT. This encodes CASSPTGSNTEAFF.

The gene calls are TRBV6-5 and TRBJ1-3; no firm D call. Germline V gene sequence: CDR1 MNHEY, CDR2 SVGAGI. V lost 3 bases to trimming and J lost 3 bases, with 3 bases between them. The length of the CDR3 is 12 residues. CDR3 DNA: TGTGCCAGCAGTTATAATGGAAACACCATATATTTT. Residues: CASSYNGNTIYF.

The chain recombines TRBV7-2 with TRBJ2-1; the D gene is possibly TRBD2 (6 bases). The V and J ends lost 5 bases and 4 bases respectively, with 12 bases between them. Germline V gene lookup returns CDR1 SGHTA and CDR2 FQGNSA. The CDR3 sequence is 14 residues long. CDR3 nucleotides: TGTGCCAGCAGCCCTAGACTAGTTTACAATGAGCAGTTCTTC. Amino acids: CASSPRLVYNEQFF.

The chain couples TRBV28 to TRBJ1-5, with 7 bases that match TRBD1. This CDR3 has 17 residues. The junction had 11 bases not matched to a gene; V was cut back by 6 bases and J by 0 bases. Per the germline V gene, CDR1 is MDHEN and CDR2 is SYDVKM. The DNA for the CDR3 is TGTGCCAGCAGGGCATCAGGGGGACACGATAGCAATCAGCCCCAGCATTTT. Its protein is CASRASGGHDSNQPQHF.

V and J are TRBV7-9 and TRBJ2-7, with TRBD1 identical over 8 bases. After removal of 6 bases from V and 1 base from J, the junction contained 5 bases not matched to a gene. Germline values: CDR1 SEHNR, CDR2 FQNEAQ (reference sequence). CDR3 length: 14 residues. This chain's CDR3 is CASRTGTGSYEQYF. In nucleotides, the CDR3 is TGTGCCAGCAGAACCGGGACAGGTTCCTACGAGCAGTACTTC. Drawing the rest from reference TRBV7-9 and TRBJ2-7, the complete variable domain is DTGVSQNPRHKITKRGQNVTFRCDPISEHNRLYWYRQTLGQGPEFLTYFQNEAQLEKSRLLSDRFSAERPKGSFSTLEIQRTEQGDSAMYLCASRTGTGSYEQYFGPGTRLTVT.

The chain uses TRBV12-3 or TRBV12-4 and TRBJ1-2, with D hard to call. Trimming shortened V by 3 bases and J by 7 bases, and 9 bases separated the two germline ends. This CDR3 contains 12 residues. CDR3 sequence: CASSLGRSGYTF. The CDR3 nucleotides are TGTGCCAGCAGTTTGGGGAGAAGTGGCTACACCTTC.

The CDR3 reads CASEPPGETQYF. DNA for the CDR3: TGTGCCAGCGAGCCCCCAGGAGAGACCCAGTACTTC. This chain connects TRBV7-2 to TRBJ2-5; no definite D call. V dropped 8 bases and J dropped 4 bases, with 11 bases sitting between them. The CDR3 length is 12 residues. The germline gives CDR1 SGHTA, CDR2 FQGNSA.